Listed here are 22 T cell receptor beta chains from one sample, sequenced in a study of CD8+CD57+ T cells in acquired aplastic anemia. Flow cytometry had shown expanded CD8+CD57+ cells in the patients chosen for sequencing. CDR3 and TCR beta VDJ profiling relied on genomic DNA as the template. Via MiXCR, TCRdb re-called the reads, giving one row per CDR3 protein. The data show 110,000 or so distinct CDR3 sequences, with under 60% seen just once and 25% to 30% held by the top ten. Sequenced sample: sorted CD4+, CD8+, or CD8+CD57+ T cells (not recorded which) from PBMCs. All receptors derive from a human donor with aplastic anemia.

This rearrangement joins TRBV7-2 to TRBJ2-7, with 8 bases identical to TRBD2. Germline loops: CDR1 SGHTA, CDR2 FQGNSA. The CDR3 covers 14 residues. Trimming removed 5 bases from V and 2 bases from J; junction bases left unmatched: 5. Here the CDR3 DNA reads TGTGCCAGCAGCCCGGGACTAGATCCCTACGAGCAGTACTTC. Translated: CASSPGLDPYEQYF. Full variable domain (missing parts from reference TRBV7-2 and TRBJ2-7): GAGVSQSPSNKVTEKGKDVELRCDPISGHTALYWYRQSLGQGLEFLIYFQGNSAPDKSGLPSDRFSAERTGGSVSTLTIQRTQQEDSAVYLCASSPGLDPYEQYFGPGTRLTVT.

The gene calls are TRBV25-1 and TRBJ2-1; weak D call: TRBD1 (6 bases). Per the germline V gene, CDR1 is MGHDK and CDR2 is SYGVNS. The CDR3 sequence is 13 residues long. The V end lost 4 bases, the J end lost 4 bases, and 8 bases lay between the germline ends. CDR3 residues: CASSGTVYNEQFF. The CDR3 bases are TGTGCCAGCAGTGGGACAGTATACAATGAGCAGTTCTTC.

This clonotype has a handful of counts. The chain uses TRBV27 and TRBJ1-4; D is undetermined. This CDR3 region has 14 residues. With 6 bases removed from V and 4 bases from J, the gap between germline ends came to 12 bases. Germline V CDR1 and CDR2: MNHEY, SMNVEV (reference sequence). CDR3 residues: CASRRRAFNEKLFF. The CDR3 DNA reads TGTGCCAGCAGAAGACGGGCATTTAATGAAAAACTGTTTTTT.

This clonotype was recorded a few times. V and J are TRBV2 and TRBJ2-5, with D maybe TRBD2 (5 bases). Germline lookup yields CDR1 SNHLY and CDR2 FYNNEI. V shed 8 bases and J shed 5 bases, with 15 bases lying between them. This CDR3 contains 13 residues. CDR3 sequence reads: CASQWASGETQYF. CDR3 DNA: TGTGCCAGCCAATGGGCGTCGGGGGAGACCCAGTACTTC. Complete variable domain (other parts from reference TRBV2 and TRBJ2-5): EPEVTQTPSHQVTQMGQEVILRCVPISNHLYFYWYRQILGQKVEFLVSFYNNEISEKSEIFDDQFSVERPDGSNFTLKIRSTKLEDSAMYFCASQWASGETQYFGPGTRLLVL.

CDR3 loop: CASSTSTASYEQYF. DNA of the CDR3: TGTGCCAGTAGTACGTCGACTGCCTCCTACGAGCAGTACTTC. The chain joins TRBV19 to TRBJ2-7; no firm D call. Trimming pared 4 bases from V and 0 bases from J, leaving 10 bases between. The length of the CDR3 is 14 residues. Germline-derived CDR1 and CDR2 are LNHDA and SQIVND (reference sequence).

Only a few counts were recorded for this clonotype. The V and J genes are TRBV19 and TRBJ2-7; perhaps TRBD1 as D (6 bases). The germline CDR1 and CDR2 sequences are LNHDA and SQIVND (reference sequence). The CDR3 is 14 residues long. V was clipped by 8 bases and J by 2 bases, with 16 bases between them. The CDR3: CASAQGPLTYEQYF. The DNA for the CDR3 is TGTGCCAGTGCACAGGGCCCCCTGACCTACGAGCAGTACTTC. The whole variable domain, remainder taken from reference TRBV19 and TRBJ2-7, is DGGITQSPKYLFRKEGQNVTLSCEQNLNHDAMYWYRQDPGQGLRLIYYSQIVNDFQKGDIAEGYSVSREKKESFPLTVTSAQKNPTAFYLCASAQGPLTYEQYFGPGTRLTVT.

The rearrangement links TRBV2 to TRBJ2-7; unclear D gene. Germline V CDR1 and CDR2: SNHLY, FYNNEI. V lost 1 base to trimming and J lost 6 bases, with 13 bases between them. The CDR3 has 14 amino acids. The CDR3 reads CASSEDGRASEQYF. DNA for the CDR3: TGTGCCAGCAGTGAAGACGGCCGAGCGAGCGAGCAGTACTTC.

V and J are TRBV10-3 and TRBJ1-1; 9 nucleotides agree with TRBD1. Germline assignment: CDR1 ENHRY and CDR2 SYGVKD. The CDR3 is 18 amino acids. With 0 bases clipped from V and 5 bases from J, the junction kept 13 bases outside the gene matches. In nucleotides, the CDR3 is TGTGCCATCAGTGAGTCGTACACAGGGGGCAGGTCGAAGACTGAAGCTTTCTTT. It translates to CAISESYTGGRSKTEAFF.

The chain combines TRBV7-9 with TRBJ2-1; 14 positions agree with TRBD2. This CDR3 is 15 amino acids long. Germline V gene data show CDR1 as SEHNR and CDR2 as FQNEAQ (reference sequence). Trimming removed 5 bases from V and 6 bases from J; junction bases left unmatched: 3. CDR3 region: CASSTGLAGGNEQFF. The CDR3 region has the DNA TGTGCCAGCAGCACCGGACTAGCGGGAGGCAATGAGCAGTTCTTC.

The V gene is TRBV14, the J gene TRBJ2-5; D gene ambiguous. The CDR3 extends over 14 amino acids. Per the germline V gene, CDR1 is SGHDN and CDR2 is FVKESK. Trimming took off 2 bases at V and 2 bases at J, with 9 bases between the two ends. CDR3 DNA sequence: TGTGCCAGCAGCCAACGACGGATACAAGAGACCCAGTACTTC. This encodes CASSQRRIQETQYF.

This chain uses TRBV29-1 with TRBJ2-3; 7 bases agree with TRBD2. The V gene's germline CDR1 is SQVTM and CDR2 ANQGSEA. The CDR3 is 15 residues long. V lost 4 bases and J lost 5; bases outside the gene matches: 12. The CDR3 loop is CSVVGLAAVQDTQYF. For the CDR3, the DNA is TGCAGCGTTGTCGGTCTAGCGGCCGTTCAAGATACGCAGTATTTT.

The chain combines TRBV25-1 with TRBJ1-5, with 7 nucleotides matching TRBD1. Per the germline V gene, CDR1 is MGHDK and CDR2 is SYGVNS. V lost 5 bases and J lost 4; bases outside the gene matches: 11. There are 16 residues in the CDR3. The CDR3, as DNA: TGTGCCAGCAGTCTAGGGGGGACAGCGAAGAATCAGCCCCAGCATTTT. This translates into CASSLGGTAKNQPQHF.

The chain couples TRBV7-2 to TRBJ1-5, with D unclear. This CDR3 contains 13 residues. Deletions cut 1 base from V and 6 bases from J, with 7 bases between. Germline lookup yields CDR1 SGHTA and CDR2 FQGNSA. The CDR3 loop reads CASSLEGIQPQHF. The CDR3 bases are TGTGCCAGCAGCTTAGAGGGAATTCAGCCCCAGCATTTT. Drawing the rest from reference TRBV7-2 and TRBJ1-5, the complete variable domain is GAGVSQSPSNKVTEKGKDVELRCDPISGHTALYWYRQSLGQGLEFLIYFQGNSAPDKSGLPSDRFSAERTGGSVSTLTIQRTQQEDSAVYLCASSLEGIQPQHFGDGTRLSIL.

This clonotype has just a few counts. The gene calls are TRBV2 and TRBJ1-3; D not certain. Trimming took 4 bases from V and 4 from J, leaving 5 bases between them. This CDR3 comprises 12 residues. Germline values: CDR1 SNHLY, CDR2 FYNNEI. The CDR3 loop reads CASSVKGNTIYF. CDR3 DNA sequence: TGTGCCAGCAGTGTTAAAGGAAACACCATATATTTT.

This clonotype was recorded many times. This rearrangement joins TRBV10-3 to TRBJ1-1; possibly TRBD1 for D (5 bases). CDR1 and CDR2 from the germline V gene are ENHRY and SYGVKD. The ends were cut back, 0 bases at V and 0 bases at J, with 8 bases in the middle. CDR3 length: 15 amino acids. CDR3 amino acids: CAISESTDMNTEAFF. CDR3 nucleotides: TGTGCCATCAGTGAGTCGACAGATATGAACACTGAAGCTTTCTTT.

V usage is TRBV19 and J usage is TRBJ2-5; TRBD1 agrees at 8 bases. The length of the CDR3 is 14 residues. V lost 4 bases and J lost 1; bases outside the gene matches: 2. Looked up from germline, CDR1 is LNHDA and CDR2 is SQIVND (reference sequence). CDR3 sequence reads: CASSSTGGQETQYF. The CDR3 region has the DNA TGTGCCAGTAGTAGCACAGGGGGCCAAGAGACCCAGTACTTC.

The rearrangement joins TRBV9 to TRBJ2-2, with D uncertain. Germline CDR1 SGDLS, CDR2 YYNGEE. The germline V and J ends were trimmed by 3 bases and 7 bases, with 4 bases remaining between them. The CDR3 has 11 amino acids. CDR3 residues: CASSASGELFF. CDR3 bases: TGTGCCAGCAGCGCTAGCGGGGAGCTGTTTTTT.

This clonotype came up many times. This chain connects TRBV5-4 to TRBJ2-1; 10 bases match TRBD2. Germline V gene lookup returns CDR1 SGHNT and CDR2 YYREEE (reference sequence). V gave up 0 bases and J gave up 8 bases; unmatched junction bases: 5. The CDR3 runs 15 residues. CDR3 region: CASSLDPGTSDEQFF. The CDR3 region has the DNA TGTGCCAGCAGCTTGGACCCCGGGACTAGCGATGAGCAGTTCTTC.

The chain combines TRBV5-6 with TRBJ1-2; D ambiguous. This CDR3 is 14 amino acids long. V was trimmed by 7 bases and J by 0 bases, leaving 13 bases between them. Germline CDR1 and CDR2: SGHDT and YYEEEE. CDR3 in DNA: TGTGCCAGCGTCATGGCCGCTCCTAACTATGGCTACACCTTC. Translated: CASVMAAPNYGYTF.

The chain is built from TRBV4-2 and TRBJ2-7, with D perhaps matching TRBD2 (7 bases). Trimming stripped 1 base from V and 7 bases from J, with 17 bases between. There are 15 residues in the CDR3. Germline CDR1 LGHNA, CDR2 YNFKEQ. CDR3 sequence (DNA): TGTGCCAGCAGCCAAGCCTACCGGGGGGACAATGAGCAGTACTTC. Protein: CASSQAYRGDNEQYF.

The chain carries TRBV10-1 and TRBJ2-7; a possible D gene is TRBD2 (7 bases). Germline CDR1 reads WNHNN; CDR2 reads SYGVQD (reference sequence). The CDR3 extends over 14 amino acids. V shed 0 bases and J shed 5 bases, with 11 bases lying between them. CDR3 in DNA: TGCGCCAGCAGTGAGTCGGGGGGGCCGAACGAGCAGTACTTC. Amino acids: CASSESGGPNEQYF.

This sequence joins TRBV10-3 and TRBJ2-1; D gene unclear. Germline CDR1 reads ENHRY; CDR2 reads SYGVKD. This CDR3 comprises 13 residues. Trimming took off 2 bases at V and 5 bases at J, with 7 bases between the two ends. The chain's CDR3 is CAISETTDNEQFF. The CDR3, as DNA: TGTGCCATCAGTGAGACGACCGACAATGAGCAGTTCTTC.